The sequence of this T cell receptor beta chain was determined in a study of cytomegalovirus exposure and HLA in healthy donors (dated by TCRdb to 2015 to 2018). In terms of the full investigation: An earlier analysis of fewer than 750 of the donors reported under 300 Gb of sequence data and 100 million to 120 million unique TCR beta sequences obtained from around 190 million T cells. The study was designed to test whether signatures of past pathogen exposure could be identified by cataloging public T cell receptors. Both class I and class II loci were covered by HLA typing, at four-digit resolution. To predict cytomegalovirus infection status, the study brought together high-throughput TCR immunosequencing, statistical association of individual TCRs with disease status, and machine learning. An early release covering 550 to 700 HLA-typed donors comprised about 300 gigabases of sequencing data and around 80 million unique TCR sequences. All discovery cohort repertoires had been generated on a single sequencing platform. Of the roughly 390 genotyped donors, roughly 76% were placed in the genetic ancestry cluster associated with self-reported Caucasian donors. Typing coverage differed by locus: A, B, C, DRB1 and DQB1 were typed in roughly 629-640 donors, DQA1 in 500 to 550, DPA1 in some 600, and DPB1 in roughly 470. Donor age, sex, ethnicity and CMV serostatus were compiled together with the repertoire data. Genome-wide SNP genotypes for about three fifths of the roughly 670 donors were used in a later genetic analysis, which treated that subset as a discovery cohort. Rather than drawing on any new phenotypic data, the later analysis identified candidate immune exposures from TCR beta sequences and the way those sequences occurred across donors. In addition to the first cohort of hundreds of subjects, a separate validation cohort of 120 different subjects was used. An earlier analysis of about 600 of the donors used high-throughput TCR beta sequencing to judge whether each TCR beta V gene segment behaved as functional or pseudogenic. To study patterns of TCR occurrence, a later analysis re-analyzed previously published TCR beta repertoires from around 670 donors and added high-resolution HLA genotyping. Because of strong linkage in the cohort, four or five DR-DQ haplotypes were treated as single units for association and clustering. Among roughly 400 genotyped donors of the cohort, an average of approximately 200,000 unique TCR beta nucleotide sequences was sequenced per donor, of which about 18% were non-productive. Using immunosequencing, the study profiled T cell repertoires from around 680 subjects and related those repertoires to cytomegalovirus serostatus. On the study overall, not on this receptor specifically: V-gene and J-gene trimming of TCR beta chains was associated with a missense DCLRE1C variant in a later genetic analysis, and the association was replicated in an independent cohort. In a later analysis, HLA-associated TCR beta chains were found to be more clonally expanded and to have lower generation probabilities than equally common non-associated chains. A total of roughly 160 TCR beta chains were listed by the study as associated with cytomegalovirus. Assigning TCR associations to individual alleles was difficult when HLA alleles, especially DR and DQ, strongly co-occurred. A further reported finding was that TCR beta sequences accurately predicted the HLA-A and HLA-B alleles for most subjects in the first cohort. Specific HLA alleles were associated with roughly 16,000 TCR beta sequences at a false discovery rate of 0.05 in a later analysis. The only immune exposure information available for the cohort was CMV serostatus. Fewer than 20 rarely observed V segments, including chromosome 9 orphons, were excluded from the earlier analysis of several hundred of the donors because counts were too low. Cytomegalovirus status was reported to be diagnosed by the classifier with high specificity and sensitivity in both the original and validation cohorts. Linkage disequilibrium might explain the correlated functional status among segregating V segments, but an unknown experimental factor could not be excluded. A cluster of highly shared sequence variants was judged likely to represent a technical artifact of the sequencing pipeline. A few of the identified cytomegalovirus-associated TCR beta chains were confirmed in vitro to be specific for cytomegalovirus antigens. An earlier analysis of 450 to 750 of the donors showed that most TCR beta V segments appeared in productive rearrangements either about 90% or about 30% of the time, which broadly matched IMGT annotations. According to a later analysis, TCR association rates differed among HLA loci, with DRB1 alleles showing the most associated TCRs and HLA-C alleles showing the fewest. According to the authors, the approach could potentially be generalized to other disease states and immunological phenotypes. Only TCR beta chains were sequenced in this cohort, and the absence of alpha or paired-chain data limited detectable features. Because HLA typing was unavailable for some donors at each locus, only the typed subset was used in association tests. While some public TCRs were present in many individuals, most TCR sequences turned up only very rarely across donors. A later genetic analysis reported fewer N-insertions in productive TCRs among donors in an Asian-associated ancestry cluster than the approximately 670-donor mean. According to a later analysis, most CMV-associated TCR beta chains appeared to be HLA-restricted, and the HLA associations seemed to be driven largely by CMV exposure. Sequencing depth was assumed to be roughly uniform across donors in the presence/absence analyses, though that assumption may not hold. Because the 87-base-pair reads could not distinguish some IMGT-functional V segments, including TRBV6-2 and TRBV6-3, those segments were excluded. Several of the top co-occurrence clusters appeared to be linked to parvovirus B19, influenza, CMV and Epstein-Barr virus, according to a later analysis.

For this clone: Its antigen is still unknown. No much larger clone is present one base from it, and per-base qualities are unavailable.

The V and J ends are trimmed by 4 bases and 7 bases, leaving 22 bases between them. The CDR3 goes from the cysteine to the phenylalanine over 16 residues. Only the CDR3 DNA stays, 48 bases, in frame from base 1. The germline V gene specifies SGHAT as CDR1 and FQNNGV as CDR2. Receptor amplification or capture employed the immunoSEQ multiplex PCR assay. For the multiplex PCR, a mixture combining 60 forward primers for TCR Vbeta segments and 13 reverse primers for TCR Jbeta segments was used. The CDR3 region of rearranged TCR beta genes was amplified from genomic DNA by a multiplex PCR assay. The amplified TCR beta libraries were sequenced on the Illumina HiSeq System as 87-base-pair reads. For the original study's pipeline: In a later analysis, some 80 million unique TCR beta chains were counted across the roughly 670 repertoires, and roughly 11 million of these chains were shared by at least two donors. Raw reads were error-corrected and collapsed into unique sequences by a nearest-neighbor algorithm in which closely related sequences were merged to remove PCR and sequencing errors. CDR3 sequences were aligned to IMGT reference sequences to assign V, D and J gene segments. Each retained sequence needed at least a six-nucleotide match to both a V gene segment and a J gene segment. Rearrangements were classified as productive when the CDR3 lacked stop codons and remained in frame with V and J, and all other rearrangements were classified as non-productive. Following IMGT convention, CDR3 was defined as the stretch from the second conserved V-encoded cysteine up to the conserved J-encoded phenylalanine. Sequences without an unambiguous match to a single V gene segment were excluded from the earlier analysis of 450 to 650 of the donors. In an earlier analysis of a few hundred of the donors, V segments were called functional above 56.7% productive rearrangements and were called segregating when the between-donor standard deviation exceeded 5%. A statistical classification framework was developed to diagnose cytomegalovirus status using the catalog of TCR beta chain sequences. V and J gene assignment, in a later analysis, came from comparing TCR nucleotide sequences with IMGT/GENE-DB human TR gene sequences. Using the TCRdist pipeline, a later analysis assigned CDR3 sequences along with most-parsimonious VDJ recombination scenarios. In a later analysis, every TCR beta chain was defined by the combination of its CDR3 amino acid sequence and its V-gene family, and reads without a unique V-gene family were dropped. To address suspected cross-contamination and a sequencing artifact, a later analysis removed several hundred highly shared, low-generation-probability nucleotide sequences. For each public chain, a later analysis derived a clonal expansion index from normalized ranks of inferred template counts within each repertoire. In a later analysis, generation probabilities were computed using a VDJ recombination model fitted to out-of-frame rearrangements, and the results were checked against IGoR. Hypergeometric tests were used in a later analysis to score TCR-TCR, TCR-HLA and TCR-CMV co-occurrence, with a repertoire-size bias correction applied to the TCR pairs. False discovery rates were estimated in a later analysis by permuting HLA or CMV assignments 20 times. In a later analysis, co-occurring TCRs were grouped with DBSCAN, and TCRdist sequence similarity was added when clustering was performed within HLA-allele-positive subsets. Repertoires with fewer than 30,000 or more than 120,000 public chains, plus five repertoires with anomalous nucleotide sharing, were excluded from co-occurrence clustering. The table was pulled from immuneACCESS by TCRdb, which kept in-frame rearrangements only. Such tables lose some clones; where checked, under half of the loss comes from unresolved V genes, and the rest has no known cause. For V, J and clone size, that table is used; D and trimming come from the DNA. The sample includes tens of thousands of clones, with around 84% observed a single time. The ten largest clones capture roughly 5.6% of the sample.

In total, 630 or so healthy bone marrow donors made up the cohort. Cohort members were all nominally healthy when sampled, although unrecorded immune exposures were likely present. The donor tested CMV seronegative and was one of the 352 seronegative cohort members. Every donor gave a peripheral blood sample, and the peripheral blood mononuclear cells from that sample were used for TCR beta sequencing. Genomic DNA extraction from the blood cell samples was performed with the Qiagen DNeasy Blood Extraction Kit. Sequencing used PBMCs. This sequence was found in a male donor in good health and CMV-seronegative. The rearranged chain carries TRBV11-2 and TRBJ1-1; a confident D gene designation cannot be given. CDR3 sequence: CASSSGIGWDRGEAFF. The sequenced DNA: TGTGCCAGCAGCTCTGGGATAGGGTGGGATCGGGGTGAAGCTTTCTTT.